The 9 T cell receptor beta chains given below trace back to one sample, sequenced in a study of technical replicates of blood from a handful of donors. Sequencing was performed with immunoSEQ multiplex PCR; in TCRdb, only in-frame clones are kept and a portion is missing. The sample includes more than 65,000 clones, 85% to 95% seen only once; the top ten take 0.37%. Sequencing input: T cells isolated from PBMCs. These receptors originate from a human donor in good health.

The chain has TRBV7-9 and TRBJ1-2; D gene ambiguous. Trimming took off 4 bases at V and 0 bases at J, with 9 bases between the two ends. Germline-derived CDR1 and CDR2 are SEHNR and FQNEAQ (reference sequence). The CDR3 extends over 14 amino acids. CDR3 coding DNA: TGTGCCAGCAGCTCCGACATTACTAACTATGGCTACACCTTC. It translates to CASSSDITNYGYTF. Complete variable domain (other parts from reference TRBV7-9 and TRBJ1-2): DTGVSQNPRHKITKRGQNVTFRCDPISEHNRLYWYRQTLGQGPEFLTYFQNEAQLEKSRLLSDRFSAERPKGSFSTLEIQRTEQGDSAMYLCASSSDITNYGYTFGSGTRLTVV.

This chain links TRBV19 with TRBJ2-7; D is undetermined. This CDR3 has 13 residues. Trimming stripped 5 bases from V and 0 bases from J, with 8 bases between. CDR1 is LNHDA and CDR2 is SQIVND in the germline V gene (reference sequence). The CDR3 coding sequence is TGTGCCAGTAGTCCCTACCCCTCCTACGAGCAGTACTTC. Residues: CASSPYPSYEQYF.

Here the CDR3 reads CASSPRDRNQPQHF. CDR3 in DNA: TGTGCCAGCAGCCCCCGGGACAGAAATCAGCCCCAGCATTTT. The chain carries TRBV13 and TRBJ1-5, with 7 positions matching TRBD1. Germline CDR1 PRHDT, CDR2 FYEKMQ (reference sequence). CDR3 length: 14 amino acids. V shed 5 bases and J 4 bases; nucleotides not matched to a gene: 5.

The chain employs TRBV19 and TRBJ1-2, with D possibly matching TRBD1 (5 bases). The CDR3 covers 15 residues. V shed 3 bases and J shed 3 bases, with 14 bases lying between them. Germline V gene lookup returns CDR1 LNHDA and CDR2 SQIVND (reference sequence). The CDR3 nucleotides are TGTGCCAGTAGTATTGATTTCTCCAGGGACTATGGCTACACCTTC. Its protein is CASSIDFSRDYGYTF.

The V gene is TRBV18, the J gene TRBJ1-1; 7 bases are shared with TRBD1. Germline loops: CDR1 KGHSH, CDR2 LQKENI. The CDR3 loop spans 15 amino acids. Unmatched junction bases numbered 6, after V lost 2 bases and J lost 3 bases. The CDR3: CASSPRQGGHTEAFF. The CDR3 coding sequence is TGTGCCAGCTCACCAAGGCAGGGGGGACACACTGAAGCTTTCTTT. The whole variable domain, remainder taken from reference TRBV18 and TRBJ1-1, is NAGVMQNPRHLVRRRGQEARLRCSPMKGHSHVYWYRQLPEEGLKFMVYLQKENIIDESGMPKERFSAEFPKEGPSILRIQQVVRGDSAAYFCASSPRQGGHTEAFFGQGTRLTVV.

The chain combines TRBV10-3 with TRBJ1-2; D might be TRBD1 (6 bases). Deletions cut 3 bases from V and 0 bases from J, with 8 bases between. The length of the CDR3 is 14 residues. The germline CDR1 and CDR2 sequences are ENHRY and SYGVKD. This chain's CDR3 is CAISEGGANYGYTF. The CDR3 DNA reads TGTGCCATCAGTGAAGGGGGAGCTAACTATGGCTACACCTTC.

The rearrangement uses TRBV4-2 and TRBJ2-2; 8 bases fit TRBD2. Per the germline V gene, CDR1 is LGHNA and CDR2 is YNFKEQ. The CDR3 runs to 15 residues. With 0 bases clipped from V and 6 bases from J, the junction kept 3 bases outside the gene matches. The CDR3 bases are TGTGCCAGCAGCCAAGATCTGCGGGGGGCCGGGGAGCTGTTTTTT. Its translation: CASSQDLRGAGELFF.

The chain has TRBV19 and TRBJ1-1; 7 bases line up with TRBD1. J lost 7 bases, V lost 7 bases, and 9 bases had no gene match. This CDR3 contains 13 residues. CDR1 and CDR2 from the germline V gene are LNHDA and SQIVND (reference sequence). The CDR3 nucleotides are TGTGCCAGTATCCAGGGGGGTACAGTTGAAGCTTTCTTT. It codes for CASIQGGTVEAFF. Full variable domain (remainder filled in from reference TRBV19 and TRBJ1-1): DGGITQSPKYLFRKEGQNVTLSCEQNLNHDAMYWYRQDPGQGLRLIYYSQIVNDFQKGDIAEGYSVSREKKESFPLTVTSAQKNPTAFYLCASIQGGTVEAFFGQGTRLTVV.

The count of this clone is one. The chain couples TRBV30 to TRBJ2-2; possibly TRBD2 for D (6 bases). The CDR3 totals 15 residues. Germline CDR1 reads GTSNPN; CDR2 reads SVGIG (reference sequence). The V end lost 1 base, the J end lost 5 bases, and 14 bases lay between the germline ends. Here the CDR3 reads CAWSGPLRGTGELFF. DNA of the CDR3: TGTGCCTGGAGTGGACCCCTACGGGGGACCGGGGAGCTGTTTTTT.